This T cell receptor (beta chain) was identified in a study of blood T cell repertoires in COVID-19. At the level of the study: COVID-19 samples, acute and convalescent, were from the United States, Italy and Spain. PBMCs, B-cell-depleted T cells, or T cells were the source of the cDNA or gDNA that made up the material.

A Seattle source enrolled patients during active infection and followed them longitudinally. After removal of 4 bases from V and 2 bases from J, the junction contained 4 bases not matched to a gene. The CDR3 loop spans 15 amino acids. Looked up from germline, CDR1 is LGHDT and CDR2 is YNNKEL (reference sequence). In the original analysis: Amplification from reference gene primers served as the basis for estimated nucleated cell counts. TCRdb keeps only in-frame clones here, not all; method: immunoSEQ multiplex PCR. V and J calls and clone size follow that table, whereas D and trimming were derived from the DNA. The sample has some 300,000 clones, roughly 90% seen once.

The source is a woman between 40 and 55 years old with COVID-19, enrolled during active disease. V and J are TRBV3-1 (or the pseudogene TRBV3-2) and TRBJ2-2, with TRBD1 matching 7 bases. The material sequenced was peripheral blood. CDR3 protein: CASSRRQGNTGELFF. CDR3 DNA sequence: TGTGCCAGCAGCCGGCGACAGGGAAACACCGGGGAGCTGTTTTTT.